Below, 28 T cell receptor beta chains from the same sample are listed, as sequenced in a study of shared clonotypes between healthy human individuals (dated by TCRdb to 2020 to 2022). CD8 naive samples consisted of CD45RO-negative cells that were positively selected for CCR7, yielding a CD45RA+CCR7+ population without TemRA cells. The library came from the immunoSEQ multiplex PCR assay. As stored in TCRdb, this immuneACCESS dataset retains in-frame rearrangements with V and J assigned. A fraction of the clones does not appear; measured against another copy, unresolved V genes explain less than half of the discrepancy, and the remainder lacks a known reason. This sample lists about 2.1 million clones; around 93% were detected once. The top ten hold less than 2% of the sample. What was sequenced was naive CD8+ T cells from PBMCs. The sample's cell subset or site label, decoded: CD45RA+CCR7+. The receptors derive from a young man in good health. Some clones in this sample may be carry-over from other donors' samples.

Concerning this clone itself: The sample has other DNA sequences that encode this CDR3 too. The chain uses TRBV7-9 and TRBJ2-1; D gene ambiguous. Per germline, CDR1 SEHNR and CDR2 FQNEAQ (reference sequence). V was trimmed by 1 base and J by 2 bases, leaving 3 bases between them. The CDR3 extends over 13 amino acids. Here the CDR3 DNA reads TGTGCCAGCAGCTTAGGACCCTACAATGAGCAGTTCTTC. Its translation: CASSLGPYNEQFF.

A note on this clone: The sample holds other DNA sequences that translate to the same CDR3. The chain recombines TRBV9 with TRBJ2-5; D may be TRBD2 (5 bases). With 0 bases removed from V and 5 bases from J, the gap between germline ends came to 14 bases. This CDR3 contains 15 residues. Germline-derived CDR1 and CDR2 are SGDLS and YYNGEE. The CDR3 DNA reads TGTGCCAGCAGCGTAGGCGGCACGGGGTTTGAGACCCAGTACTTC. Translating gives CASSVGGTGFETQYF.

This chain uses TRBV7-9 with TRBJ2-2; D unclear. This CDR3 is 13 amino acids long. The ends were cut back, 5 bases at V and 2 bases at J, with 6 bases in the middle. The germline CDR1 and CDR2 sequences are SEHNR and FQNEAQ (reference sequence). CDR3 loop: CASSQPNTGELFF. The CDR3 DNA reads TGTGCCAGCAGCCAACCTAACACCGGGGAGCTGTTTTTT.

This chain links TRBV19 with TRBJ2-1, with 11 bases fitting TRBD2. Trimming removed 5 bases from V and 3 bases from J; junction bases left unmatched: 6. Germline CDR1 is LNHDA and CDR2 is SQIVND (reference sequence). CDR3 length: 16 amino acids. CDR3 coding DNA: TGTGCCAGTAGTCTAACCGGGACTAGCGGCTACAATGAGCAGTTCTTC. Encoded protein: CASSLTGTSGYNEQFF.

The V and J genes are TRBV30 and TRBJ1-1; the match to TRBD1 covers 7 bases. The CDR3 is made up of 14 amino acids. Germline CDR1 and CDR2: GTSNPN and SVGIG (reference sequence). Unmatched junction bases numbered 2, after V lost 1 base and J lost 0 bases. The CDR3 DNA follows: TGTGCCTGGAGTGGGGGACAGTTGAACACTGAAGCTTTCTTT. This codes for CAWSGGQLNTEAFF.

J is TRBJ2-4 and V is TRBV9; D possibly corresponds to TRBD1 (5 bases). Trimming took off 3 bases at V and 1 base at J, with 11 bases between the two ends. Germline lookup yields CDR1 SGDLS and CDR2 YYNGEE. The CDR3 runs to 15 residues. The CDR3 spells CASSEGNTAKNIQYF. The CDR3 coding sequence is TGTGCCAGCAGCGAGGGGAACACGGCCAAAAACATTCAGTACTTC.

On this clone itself: The missing conserved phenylalanine or tryptophan at the end of this CDR3 makes a read error likely. The V call is TRBV11-3, the J call TRBJ1-1; no clear D. Germline-derived CDR1 and CDR2 are SGHNT and YENEEA. The CDR3 spans 13 residues. Trimming took 3 bases from V and 5 from J, leaving 10 bases between them. In nucleotides, the CDR3 is TGTGCCAGCAGCTTCCGGACGGGGACTGAAGCTTTCTCT. This translates into CASSFRTGTEAFS.

CDR3: CASSHRDNYEQYF. CDR3 nucleotides: TGCGCCAGCAGCCACCGGGACAACTACGAGCAGTACTTC. The rearrangement uses TRBV4-1 and TRBJ2-7; TRBD1 might be the D (6 bases). The CDR3 consists of 13 residues. Germline values: CDR1 MGHRA, CDR2 YSYEKL. Trimming shortened V by 3 bases and J by 3 bases, and 9 bases separated the two germline ends.

J is TRBJ1-5 and V is TRBV27; tentatively, D is TRBD1 (6 bases). Germline V gene sequence: CDR1 MNHEY, CDR2 SMNVEV (reference sequence). The CDR3 spans 16 residues. V was cut by 1 base and J by 9 bases, with 19 bases left in between. The CDR3 here is CASSLWSRGRPGPQHF. CDR3 sequence (DNA): TGTGCCAGCAGTTTATGGTCCAGGGGCAGGCCGGGGCCCCAGCATTTT.

Turning to this clone: Other nucleotide sequences in the sample specify the same CDR3. The V and J genes are TRBV19 and TRBJ2-1, with D unclear. Germline CDR1 reads LNHDA; CDR2 reads SQIVND (reference sequence). V lost 2 bases and J 4 bases, leaving 3 bases between the germline ends. CDR3 length: 12 residues. The CDR3 sequence: CASSITYNEQFF. The CDR3 nucleotides read TGTGCCAGTAGTATAACGTACAATGAGCAGTTCTTC.

CDR3 nucleotides: TGTGCCAGCAGTTACAGCGGCCTTGGCAATCAGCCCCAGCATTTT. Translating gives CASSYSGLGNQPQHF. The V gene is TRBV6-6, the J gene TRBJ1-5, with unresolved D. This CDR3 contains 15 residues. The V end was cut by 2 bases, the J end by 2 bases, with 10 bases between. Germline CDR1 reads MNHNY; CDR2 reads SVGAGI (reference sequence).

J is TRBJ2-1 and V is TRBV7-3; 7 bases align to TRBD1. CDR3 length equals 15 residues. Germline trimming cut 5 bases from V and 10 bases from J; bases unmatched to any gene: 14. Germline-derived CDR1 and CDR2 are SGHTA and FQGTGA. CDR3 in amino acids: CASSPGTVPFGEQFF. DNA for the CDR3: TGTGCCAGCAGCCCCGGGACAGTTCCCTTTGGGGAGCAGTTCTTC.

The chain employs TRBV7-9 and TRBJ1-1; D unclear. The germline gives CDR1 SEHNR, CDR2 FQNEAQ (reference sequence). The CDR3 consists of 14 residues. Trimming left V 6 bases short and J 3 bases short, with 14 bases between. DNA for the CDR3: TGTGCCAGCAGGCTCCCCGGGGTCGACACTGAAGCTTTCTTT. Translation gives CASRLPGVDTEAFF.

The rearrangement uses TRBV7-9 and TRBJ1-5, with TRBD1 identical over 11 bases. This CDR3 has 16 residues. The germline gives CDR1 SEHNR, CDR2 FQNEAQ (reference sequence). V was pared by 0 bases and J by 2 bases, with 0 bases of the junction left unmatched. CDR3 sequence reads: CASSLAGQGGNQPQHF. The CDR3 region has the DNA TGTGCCAGCAGCTTAGCGGGACAGGGGGGCAATCAGCCCCAGCATTTT.

The rearrangement joins TRBV23-1 to TRBJ2-2; D may be TRBD1 or TRBD2 (5 bases each). TRBV23-1 belongs to the ORF category, with a function that is uncertain. V was cut by 11 bases and J by 4 bases, with 17 bases left in between. The CDR3 consists of 14 residues. CDR3 coding DNA: TGCGCCTACCGGGACGGCGAGGGCACCGGGGAGCTGTTTTTT. It yields the protein CAYRDGEGTGELFF.

A note on this clone: Other DNA sequences in this specimen translate into the identical CDR3. The V call is TRBV2, the J call TRBJ1-5, with 10 bases that match TRBD1. The germline gives CDR1 SNHLY, CDR2 FYNNEI. The J segment lost 4 bases and the V segment lost 4 bases, leaving 1 base of the junction unmatched. There are 14 residues in the CDR3. Written as DNA, the CDR3 is TGTGCCAGCAGTGGGGGACAGGGGAATCAGCCCCAGCATTTT. Amino acids: CASSGGQGNQPQHF.

Turning to this clone: Other DNA sequences from this sample encode an identical CDR3 as well. This chain joins TRBV15 and TRBJ1-1; D might be TRBD1 (5 bases). Trimming removed 3 bases from V and 5 bases from J, with 10 bases in between. Looked up from germline, CDR1 is LNHNV and CDR2 is YYDKDF (reference sequence). CDR3 size: 13 residues. The DNA of the CDR3 is TGTGCCACCAGCAGCCCCGAGGGGACTGAAGCTTTCTTT. Translation: CATSSPEGTEAFF.

The chain has TRBV27 and TRBJ2-1; TRBD1 aligns across 10 bases. There are 12 residues in the CDR3. In germline, CDR1 is MNHEY, CDR2 SMNVEV (reference sequence). V shed 2 bases, J shed 14 bases, and the junction held 3 bases outside the gene matches. CDR3 coding DNA: TGTGCCAGCAGTTTACCCGGGACAGGGGAGTTCTTC. Protein: CASSLPGTGEFF.

This chain connects TRBV29-1 to TRBJ2-7; 10 nucleotides agree with TRBD1. The V segment lost 7 bases and the J segment 6 bases; nucleotides outside the gene matches: 6. The CDR3 extends over 12 amino acids. Germline V gene lookup returns CDR1 SQVTM and CDR2 ANQGSEA. As DNA, the CDR3 is TGCAGCGGTGCGACAGGGGGCAGCGAGCAGTACTTC. This gives the protein CSGATGGSEQYF.

This chain connects TRBV28 to TRBJ2-2; D is unclear. CDR1 MDHEN and CDR2 SYDVKM come from the germline V gene. V lost 6 bases, J lost 0 bases, and 8 bases lay in between. This CDR3 has 14 amino acids. The CDR3 coding sequence is TGTGCCAGCAGGTACTATACGAACACCGGGGAGCTGTTTTTT. As protein: CASRYYTNTGELFF.

This chain uses TRBV11-2 with TRBJ1-2; D possibly corresponds to TRBD1 (5 bases). CDR3 size: 15 residues. V was cut by 7 bases and J by 3 bases, with 18 bases left in between. Germline-derived CDR1 and CDR2 are SGHAT and FQNNGV. This chain's CDR3 is CASTYEGPRDYGYTF. For the CDR3, the DNA is TGTGCCAGCACTTACGAGGGGCCTAGGGACTATGGCTACACCTTC.

The CDR3 DNA reads TGTGCCAGCAGCTCGCTAGAGGAGTCGGACAGGGGTAACACTGAAGCTTTCTTT. Its protein product is CASSSLEESDRGNTEAFF. The chain joins TRBV7-8 to TRBJ1-1, with 9 bases lining up with TRBD1. The CDR3 spans 18 residues. Germline V lookup: CDR1 SGHVS, CDR2 FQNEAQ. V was pared by 4 bases and J by 2 bases, with 14 bases of the junction left unmatched.

As to this clone: The same CDR3 is also encoded by other DNA sequences in this sample. The gene calls are TRBV7-9 and TRBJ2-5; possible D gene TRBD2, 5 bases. CDR3 length: 13 residues. Germline CDR1 is SEHNR and CDR2 is FQNEAQ (reference sequence). V shed 0 bases and J shed 3 bases, with 5 bases lying between them. The CDR3 is CASSLAREETQYF. CDR3 bases: TGTGCCAGCAGCTTAGCGAGGGAAGAGACCCAGTACTTC. The full variable domain, completed using reference TRBV7-9 and TRBJ2-5, is DTGVSQNPRHKITKRGQNVTFRCDPISEHNRLYWYRQTLGQGPEFLTYFQNEAQLEKSRLLSDRFSAERPKGSFSTLEIQRTEQGDSAMYLCASSLAREETQYFGPGTRLLVL.

CDR3: CASSPQHHEQFF. The CDR3 DNA sequence: TGTGCCAGCAGTCCCCAGCATCATGAGCAGTTCTTC. This sequence joins TRBV28 and TRBJ2-1, with unresolved D. Trimming removed 5 bases from V and 8 bases from J, with 10 bases in between. Per the germline V gene, CDR1 is MDHEN and CDR2 is SYDVKM. The CDR3 sequence is 12 residues long.

This clone was counted between two and nine times. The chain joins TRBV18 to TRBJ1-5; D may be TRBD1 (5 bases). The CDR3 contains 14 residues. Trimming took 3 bases from V and 3 from J, leaving 9 bases between them. The V gene's germline CDR1 is KGHSH and CDR2 LQKENI. CDR3 in amino acids: CASSPGVDNQPQHF. The CDR3 DNA reads as TGTGCCAGCTCACCGGGGGTTGACAATCAGCCCCAGCATTTT.

The rearrangement uses TRBV4-3 and TRBJ1-1; a weak D match, TRBD1 (5 bases). V lost 3 bases and J 0 bases, leaving 17 bases between the germline ends. Germline CDR1 reads LGHNA; CDR2 reads YSLEER. This CDR3 has 17 residues. The CDR3 DNA follows: TGCGCCAGCAGCCATCCCCGGGGGGAGACGGTGAACACTGAAGCTTTCTTT. Amino acid sequence: CASSHPRGETVNTEAFF.

The genes are TRBV30 and TRBJ2-4; the match to TRBD2 covers 7 bases. This CDR3 is built from 17 residues. Germline V gene data show CDR1 as GTSNPN and CDR2 as SVGIG (reference sequence). J gave up 0 bases and V 4 bases, and 12 bases lay outside the gene matches. The DNA for the CDR3 is TGTGCCTGGACCCCGGTGGGACTATCACTAGCCAAAAACATTCAGTACTTC. Translated, it gives CAWTPVGLSLAKNIQYF.

This chain joins TRBV10-3 and TRBJ2-7; D is possibly TRBD1 or TRBD2 (5 bases each). The length of the CDR3 is 15 residues. Germline values: CDR1 ENHRY, CDR2 SYGVKD. V was pared by 0 bases and J by 4 bases, with 13 bases between. The CDR3 loop is CAISESPEGPYEQYF. The CDR3 DNA sequence: TGTGCCATCAGTGAGTCCCCAGAGGGACCTTACGAGCAGTACTTC.